This T cell receptor beta chain is drawn from a study of early T cells in non-severe SARS-CoV-2 infection. TCRdb independently ran MiXCR on the 5' RACE reads; one entry per CDR3 protein. The sample gives tens of thousands of distinct CDR3 sequences, 9.5% to 15% of which show up once; roughly 3.1% is in the top ten. Trimming removed 0 bases from V and 6 bases from J; junction bases left unmatched: 8. CDR3 length equals 16 residues. The germline CDR1 and CDR2 sequences are SGHNT and YYREEE (reference sequence). The rearrangement uses TRBV5-4 and TRBJ2-3; 9 positions match TRBD2. The source is an adult who was a healthcare worker with PCR-confirmed SARS-CoV-2 infection or an uninfected control (not recorded which). Source material: whole blood. The DNA for the CDR3 is TGTGCCAGCAGCTTGGTAGCTCTAGCGGGAACGGATACGCAGTATTTT. Amino acid sequence: CASSLVALAGTDTQYF. The complete variable domain, with remaining parts taken from reference TRBV5-4 and TRBJ2-3, reads ETGVTQSPTHLIKTRGQQVTLRCSSQSGHNTVSWYQQALGQGPQFIFQYYREEENGRGNFPPRFSGLQFPNYSSELNVNALELDDSALYLCASSLVALAGTDTQYFGPGTRLTVL.